This TCR beta chain was recorded in a study of T cells in tuberculosis. Study results and caveats: Low-affinity CD1B-GMM tetramer-binding T cells may have been missed.

After thawing and overnight rest, PBMC were stained with GMM-loaded CD1B tetramer, viability dye and anti-CD3 for sorting. CD1B tetramers were loaded with Rhodococcus equi-derived C32 glucose monomycolate. CD14-expressing monocytes were removed from PBMC before cryopreservation and sorting. Each donor contributed roughly 100,000 sorted tetramer-negative cells. Per germline, CDR1 LGHNA and CDR2 YNFKEQ. The V end lost 2 bases, the J end lost 8 bases, and 18 bases lay between the germline ends. The CDR3 runs to 16 residues. TCRdb's copy holds only in-frame clones and misses some; the assay was immunoSEQ multiplex PCR. This table has tens of thousands of clones, around 90% appearing once.

The chain joins TRBV4-2 to TRBJ1-4; a possible D gene is TRBD1 (5 bases). Sequences were obtained from CD1b-GMM tetramer-negative cells sorted from PBMCs. The source is an adult woman with latent tuberculosis. The CDR3 bases are TGTGCCAGCAGCCAACCCCAGACAGTGGGGAAGGAAAAACTGTTTTTT. Translated: CASSQPQTVGKEKLFF.